A single sample is the source of the 18 T cell receptor beta chains below, sequenced in a study of blood T cell repertoires in COVID-19. Produced via immunoSEQ multiplex PCR; TCRdb's table is partial and in-frame only. The data hold about 350,000 clones, with more than 85% observed a single time. Material for sequencing was PBMCs or T cells enriched from blood (not recorded which). The receptors here all came from a woman in her twenties or thirties who had recovered from COVID-19.

The rearrangement joins TRBV6-5 to TRBJ1-1; D gene uncertain. Germline V gene data show CDR1 as MNHEY and CDR2 as SVGAGI. CDR3 length: 14 residues. Trimming left V 7 bases short and J 4 bases short, with 16 bases between. CDR3 protein: CASIVGPTGTEAFF. For the CDR3, the DNA is TGTGCCAGCATTGTCGGCCCGACGGGCACTGAAGCTTTCTTT.

The rearrangement links TRBV7-2 to TRBJ1-1; 9 bases align to TRBD1. This CDR3 is 15 amino acids long. V lost 1 base, J lost 3 bases, and 3 bases stayed unmatched. The germline V gene encodes CDR1 SGHTA and CDR2 FQGNSA. CDR3 DNA sequence: TGTGCCAGCAGCTTAGTAGGGACAGGGTACACTGAAGCTTTCTTT. As protein: CASSLVGTGYTEAFF.

V gene TRBV27 combines with J gene TRBJ1-6; unclear D gene. In germline, CDR1 is MNHEY, CDR2 SMNVEV (reference sequence). This CDR3 is 14 amino acids long. Trimming removed 2 bases from V and 5 bases from J, with 7 bases in between. This CDR3 reads CASSLRGNNSPLHF. The CDR3 nucleotides are TGTGCCAGCAGTTTACGCGGTAATAATTCACCCCTCCACTTT.

The rearrangement joins TRBV11-2 to TRBJ2-2; TRBD1 aligns across 7 bases. V was pared by 4 bases and J by 0 bases, with 5 bases of the junction left unmatched. The CDR3 runs 16 residues. Looked up from germline, CDR1 is SGHAT and CDR2 is FQNNGV. For the CDR3, the DNA is TGTGCCAGCAGCTCGTACACAGGGGCGAACACCGGGGAGCTGTTTTTT. Its translation is CASSSYTGANTGELFF.

The chain has TRBV4-3 and TRBJ1-1; the match to TRBD1 covers 8 bases. From germline, CDR1 is LGHNA and CDR2 YSLEER. This CDR3 has 14 amino acids. After removal of 2 bases from V and 5 bases from J, the junction contained 4 bases not matched to a gene. The CDR3 bases are TGCGCCAGCAGCCAACGTAACAGGGGGACTGAAGCTTTCTTT. As protein: CASSQRNRGTEAFF.

This clone was recorded a few times. This rearrangement joins TRBV10-2 to TRBJ1-2, with D possibly TRBD1 on 5 matching bases. V was shortened by 10 bases and J by 8 bases, with 20 bases between the two germline ends. This CDR3 has 13 residues. Per the germline V gene, CDR1 is WSHSY and CDR2 is SAAADI. As DNA, the CDR3 is TGCGCCATTCTAAGTGGGGGGATTGACGGCTACACCTTC. Amino acid sequence: CAILSGGIDGYTF.

The gene calls are TRBV28 and TRBJ1-1; D is unclear. The V end lost 2 bases, the J end lost 5 bases, and 9 bases lay between the germline ends. This CDR3 spans 13 amino acids. The germline CDR1 and CDR2 sequences are MDHEN and SYDVKM. The CDR3: CASSLVTGTEAFF. CDR3 nucleotides: TGTGCCAGCAGTTTAGTCACGGGGACTGAAGCTTTCTTT.

As for this clone: At the DNA level, this CDR3 is encoded by other sequences in the same sample as well. The chain has TRBV5-4 and TRBJ1-2; D is ambiguous. The CDR3 spans 14 residues. In germline, CDR1 is SGHNT, CDR2 YYREEE (reference sequence). The V gene lost 0 bases and the J gene lost 2 bases, with 8 bases spanning the gap. The CDR3 DNA is TGTGCCAGCAGCTTGGTTTCAGGCAACTATGGCTACACCTTC. This translates into CASSLVSGNYGYTF.

This sequence joins TRBV5-4 and TRBJ1-6; 10 bases line up with TRBD1. CDR3 length: 17 amino acids. Germline V gene data show CDR1 as SGHNT and CDR2 as YYREEE (reference sequence). J lost 4 bases, V lost 3 bases, and 7 bases had no gene match. CDR3 DNA sequence: TGTGCCAGCAGCTCCCGAGGACAGGGGGGTTATAATTCACCCCTCCACTTT. Its translation is CASSSRGQGGYNSPLHF.

The chain carries TRBV19 and TRBJ1-1; perhaps TRBD1 as D (6 bases). V gave up 5 bases and J gave up 1 base, with 11 bases separating them. The CDR3 consists of 14 residues. CDR1 is LNHDA, CDR2 SQIVND, per germline (reference sequence). CDR3 DNA sequence: TGTGCCAGTAGTGTTGAGGGACAGAACACTGAAGCTTTCTTT. Translated, it gives CASSVEGQNTEAFF.

The genes are TRBV6-5 and TRBJ2-1, with D perhaps TRBD1 (6 bases). Germline V gene lookup returns CDR1 MNHEY and CDR2 SVGAGI. Trimming cost V 9 bases and J 7 bases, with 16 bases left between them. The CDR3 has 13 residues. This CDR3 reads CASDSGVRNEQFF. The CDR3 nucleotides read TGTGCCAGTGACTCAGGGGTTCGGAATGAGCAGTTCTTC.

The chain links TRBV5-4 to TRBJ1-3; tentative D call: TRBD1 (6 bases). Trimming removed 4 bases at V and 0 bases at J, with 11 bases between. The length of the CDR3 is 15 residues. Germline CDR1 and CDR2: SGHNT and YYREEE (reference sequence). In DNA form, the CDR3 reads TGTGCCAGCAGCCTGACAGGCCGCTCTGGAAACACCATATATTTT. Translated, it gives CASSLTGRSGNTIYF.

This clone was recorded only once. The CDR3 region has the DNA TGTGCCAGCAGTCACTCCGGGACAGGGATTCCAACTAATGAAAAACTGTTTTTT. Amino acid sequence: CASSHSGTGIPTNEKLFF. The J gene is TRBJ1-4, the V gene TRBV27; TRBD1 matches at 9 bases. The V gene's germline CDR1 is MNHEY and CDR2 SMNVEV (reference sequence). Trimming at V came to 5 bases and at J to 0 bases, leaving 10 bases not matched to a gene. The CDR3 covers 18 residues.

A single count supports this clone. V and J are TRBV27 and TRBJ1-1, with D perhaps TRBD1 (6 bases). CDR3 length equals 15 residues. Trimming stripped 10 bases from V and 1 base from J, with 19 bases between. From germline, CDR1 is MNHEY and CDR2 SMNVEV (reference sequence). The CDR3 loop reads CANRALPGENTEAFF. As DNA, the CDR3 is TGTGCCAACAGGGCTCTTCCGGGAGAGAACACTGAAGCTTTCTTT.

V usage is TRBV2 and J usage is TRBJ1-5; the match to TRBD1 covers 8 bases. The CDR3 runs 14 residues. CDR1 and CDR2 from the germline V gene are SNHLY and FYNNEI. V dropped 3 bases and J dropped 5; count of bases not matched to a gene: 3. In nucleotides, the CDR3 is TGTGCCAGCAGTGAGGGCAGGGGGCATCAGCCCCAGCATTTT. This gives the protein CASSEGRGHQPQHF.

The genes are TRBV30 and TRBJ2-7; D perhaps matches TRBD2 (6 bases). The V end lost 4 bases, the J end lost 7 bases, and 17 bases lay between the germline ends. The CDR3 spans 13 residues. Germline V gene sequence: CDR1 GTSNPN, CDR2 SVGIG (reference sequence). This CDR3 reads CAWTPGGVGEQYF. The CDR3 region has the DNA TGTGCCTGGACTCCAGGCGGGGTGGGTGAGCAGTACTTC.

CDR3 DNA sequence: TGTGCCAGCAGCTATACCCAGGGCTACGAGCAGTACTTC. It encodes CASSYTQGYEQYF. V usage is TRBV7-9 and J usage is TRBJ2-7; D might be TRBD1 (5 bases). Trimming left V 4 bases short and J 3 bases short, with 10 bases between. CDR3 size: 13 residues. The germline CDR1 and CDR2 sequences are SEHNR and FQNEAQ (reference sequence).

The CDR3 is CASSRNPSGGPPGTDTQYF. Written as DNA, the CDR3 is TGTGCCAGCAGCCGAAATCCTAGCGGGGGGCCTCCCGGCACAGATACGCAGTATTTT. This chain links TRBV6-6 with TRBJ2-3; 11 bases line up with TRBD2. Germline CDR1 and CDR2: MNHNY and SVGAGI (reference sequence). This CDR3 comprises 19 residues. Unmatched junction bases numbered 15, after V lost 6 bases and J lost 1 base.